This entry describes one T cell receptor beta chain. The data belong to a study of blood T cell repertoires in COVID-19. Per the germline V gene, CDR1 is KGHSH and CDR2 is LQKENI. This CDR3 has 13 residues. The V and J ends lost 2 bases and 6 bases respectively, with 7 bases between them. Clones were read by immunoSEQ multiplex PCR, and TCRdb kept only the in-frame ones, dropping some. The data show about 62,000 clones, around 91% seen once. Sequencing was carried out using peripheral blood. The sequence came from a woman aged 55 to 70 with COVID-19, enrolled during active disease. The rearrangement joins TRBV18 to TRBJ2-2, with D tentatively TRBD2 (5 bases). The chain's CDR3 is CASSPTRAGELFF. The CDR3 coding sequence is TGTGCCAGCTCACCAACTAGGGCCGGGGAGCTGTTTTTT.